This note documents a single T cell receptor beta chain sequence. Here immunoSEQ multiplex PCR was the method, and the copy in TCRdb shows in-frame clones only, minus some. The sample lists tens of thousands of clones; 75% to 95% were seen once. This entry is derived from a study of OX40 agonist ivuxolimab in advanced cancers. Trimming stripped 5 bases from V and 0 bases from J, with 8 bases between. Germline V gene lookup returns CDR1 KGHSH and CDR2 LQKENI. The CDR3 is 14 amino acids. This sample comprised CD4+ or CD8+ T cells sorted from blood, obtained in a trial of the OX40 agonist ivuxolimab. The gene calls are TRBV18 and TRBJ1-3; D gene uncertain. This sequence was found in an adult with an advanced solid tumor such as melanoma, head and neck, liver or kidney cancer. Here the CDR3 reads CASSKVPSGNTIYF. Here the CDR3 DNA reads TGTGCCAGCTCAAAAGTACCCTCTGGAAACACCATATATTTT.